The 27 T cell receptor beta chains listed next were all sequenced from one sample in a study of response to subunit inactivated influenza vaccine. TCRdb redid the calling of the RT-PCR reads with MiXCR, one entry per CDR3 protein. This table holds roughly 700,000 distinct CDR3 sequences, approximately 14% found once. The starting material was PBMCs from blood, obtained 14 to 15 days before vaccination. These receptors came from a man aged 50 to 60 who received an inactivated influenza vaccine.

V is TRBV7-9 and J is TRBJ2-5, with TRBD2 matching over 12 bases. The CDR3 contains 16 residues. The V and J ends lost 5 bases and 7 bases, in that order; junction bases with no gene match: 11. The germline V gene encodes CDR1 SEHNR and CDR2 FQNEAQ (reference sequence). In DNA, the CDR3 is TGTGCCAGCAGCCCCGAGCTAGCGGGGGGGCGGTGGACCCAGTACTTC. This codes for CASSPELAGGRWTQYF.

The chain couples TRBV12-3 or TRBV12-4 to TRBJ2-4; D is unclear. V was pared by 0 bases and J by 2 bases, with 8 bases between. CDR3 length: 15 amino acids. This CDR3 reads CASSLAGGPKNIQYF. The CDR3, as DNA: TGTGCCAGCAGTTTAGCGGGTGGTCCCAAAAACATTCAGTACTTC.

CDR3 protein: CSVLPGNSYNEQFF. In DNA form, the CDR3 reads TGCAGCGTTCTCCCAGGAAACTCCTACAATGAGCAGTTCTTC. The chain carries TRBV29-1 and TRBJ2-1; no reliable D call. The germline V gene encodes CDR1 SQVTM and CDR2 ANQGSEA. This CDR3 has 14 residues. V was cut by 5 bases and J by 0 bases, with 11 bases left in between.

This chain links TRBV7-2 with TRBJ2-2, with D perhaps matching TRBD1 or TRBD2 (5 bases each). Germline CDR1 SGHTA, CDR2 FQGNSA. This CDR3 region has 16 residues. V gave up 3 bases and J gave up 2 bases, with 13 bases separating them. CDR3 protein: CASSFRDRQNTGELFF. The CDR3 region has the DNA TGTGCCAGCAGCTTCCGGGACCGACAAAACACCGGGGAGCTGTTTTTT.

This chain uses TRBV10-3 with TRBJ1-4; tentative D call: TRBD1 (5 bases). V was cut by 8 bases and J by 8 bases, with 15 bases left in between. There are 13 residues in the CDR3. Germline-derived CDR1 and CDR2 are ENHRY and SYGVKD. CDR3 sequence: CAIGPGGREKLFF. For the CDR3, the DNA is TGTGCCATCGGCCCCGGGGGTCGGGAAAAACTGTTTTTT.

This clonotype was observed a few times. The chain links TRBV9 to TRBJ2-1; no clear D gene. V was shortened by 1 base and J by 6 bases, with 8 bases between the two germline ends. CDR3 length equals 13 residues. The germline gives CDR1 SGDLS, CDR2 YYNGEE. In DNA form, the CDR3 reads TGTGCCAGCAGCGTAAGAGACTCCAATGAGCAGTTCTTC. The encoded protein is CASSVRDSNEQFF. The variable domain in full, with the rest retrieved from reference TRBV9 and TRBJ2-1, is DSGVTQTPKHLITATGQRVTLRCSPRSGDLSVYWYQQSLDQGLQFLIQYYNGEERAKGNILERFSAQQFPDLHSELNLSSLELGDSALYFCASSVRDSNEQFFGPGTRLTVL.

This clonotype showed up just a few times. The J gene is TRBJ1-2, the V gene TRBV4-3; D not certain. CDR1 LGHNA and CDR2 YSLEER come from the germline V gene. The CDR3 length is 15 residues. V shed 1 base and J shed 5 bases, with 14 bases lying between them. For the CDR3, the DNA is TGCGCCAGCAGCCAAGCCGTCGGGAGACAATATGGCTACACCTTC. Translating gives CASSQAVGRQYGYTF.

This clonotype occurred a few times. V usage is TRBV15 and J usage is TRBJ2-2, with D unclear. The CDR3 contains 12 residues. CDR1 is LNHNV and CDR2 is YYDKDF in the germline V gene (reference sequence). Trimming removed 6 bases from V and 7 bases from J, with 9 bases in between. CDR3 loop: CATSSRGGELFF. CDR3 nucleotides: TGTGCCACCAGTTCCCGCGGCGGGGAGCTGTTTTTT.

This clonotype showed up just a few times. The CDR3 reads CASSPRGREGYNEQFF. CDR3 DNA sequence: TGTGCCAGCAGCCCTAGAGGACGGGAGGGATACAATGAGCAGTTCTTC. The chain is built from TRBV11-1 and TRBJ2-1, with 8 bases that match TRBD2. Germline V gene data show CDR1 as SGHAT and CDR2 as FQDESV (reference sequence). The ends lost 5 bases at V and 4 bases at J; junction bases unmatched: 10. CDR3 length: 16 amino acids. Full variable domain (remainder filled in from reference TRBV11-1 and TRBJ2-1): EAEVAQSPRYKITEKSQAVAFWCDPISGHATLYWYRQILGQGPELLVQFQDESVVDDSQLPKDRFSAERLKGVDSTLKIQPAELGDSAMYLCASSPRGREGYNEQFFGPGTRLTVL.

The gene calls are TRBV4-3 and TRBJ1-4; D gene unclear. From germline, CDR1 is LGHNA and CDR2 YSLEER. The CDR3 runs 15 residues. Trimming left V 0 bases short and J 6 bases short, with 11 bases between. The CDR3 spells CASSQEWVVDEKLFF. The CDR3 coding sequence is TGCGCCAGCAGCCAAGAATGGGTAGTGGATGAAAAACTGTTTTTT.

The V gene is TRBV20-1, the J gene TRBJ2-3, with 8 bases aligning to TRBD2. The V segment lost 7 bases and the J segment 6 bases; nucleotides outside the gene matches: 6. CDR3 length equals 12 residues. Germline lookup yields CDR1 DFQATT and CDR2 SNEGSKA (reference sequence). CDR3 in amino acids: CSGTSRGDTQYF. In nucleotides, the CDR3 is TGCAGTGGGACTAGCCGGGGGGATACGCAGTATTTT.

In its sample, this clonotype was seen a few times. The chain recombines TRBV2 with TRBJ2-1; 8 nucleotides match TRBD1. This CDR3 has 16 amino acids. V lost 1 base to trimming and J lost 2 bases; unmatched junction nucleotides: 4. Germline values: CDR1 SNHLY, CDR2 FYNNEI. This CDR3 is CASSEGGQATYNEQFF. The CDR3 nucleotides are TGTGCCAGCAGTGAAGGGGGACAGGCTACCTACAATGAGCAGTTCTTC.

This clonotype was seen a handful of times. The chain recombines TRBV7-2 with TRBJ2-5; TRBD2 aligns across 8 bases. The germline V gene has CDR1 SGHTA and CDR2 FQGNSA. With 2 bases clipped from V and 1 base from J, the junction kept 6 bases outside the gene matches. The CDR3 has 16 amino acids. The CDR3 reads CASSLTATSVQETQYF. Here the CDR3 DNA reads TGTGCCAGCAGCTTAACCGCGACTAGCGTCCAAGAGACCCAGTACTTC.

The genes are TRBV3-1 and TRBJ2-7; 7 bases map to TRBD1. Losses at the gene ends were 4 bases for V and 3 bases for J; bases not matched to a gene: 9. The CDR3 contains 15 residues. Germline V gene data show CDR1 as LGHDT and CDR2 as YNNKEL (reference sequence). The CDR3 region is CASSPRQGWVYEQYF. CDR3 in DNA: TGTGCCAGCAGCCCTCGACAGGGTTGGGTCTACGAGCAGTACTTC.

A few counts support this clonotype. The gene calls are TRBV9 and TRBJ2-1; D might be TRBD2 (6 bases). The germline gives CDR1 SGDLS, CDR2 YYNGEE. V lost 0 bases to trimming and J lost 8 bases, with 9 bases between them. The CDR3 extends over 13 amino acids. The CDR3 DNA sequence: TGTGCCAGCAGCGTAGCGGGAGCAGATGAGCAGTTCTTC. This sequence encodes CASSVAGADEQFF.

The gene calls are TRBV12-3 or TRBV12-4 and TRBJ2-1, with 10 bases matching TRBD1. The CDR3 extends over 17 amino acids. V shed 5 bases, J shed 6 bases, and the junction held 13 bases outside the gene matches. The CDR3 loop is CASSTRDRGTGGNEQFF. Here the CDR3 DNA reads TGTGCCAGCAGTACACGGGACAGGGGAACGGGTGGCAATGAGCAGTTCTTC.

This clonotype was found a few times. This chain uses TRBV5-6 with TRBJ2-3; D is undetermined. The CDR3 is 15 residues long. CDR1 is SGHDT, CDR2 YYEEEE, per germline. V was clipped by 0 bases and J by 1 base, with 9 bases between them. For the CDR3, the DNA is TGTGCCAGCAGCTTGGTGTTAGTCGGCACAGATACGCAGTATTTT. Translating it yields CASSLVLVGTDTQYF. Variable domain in full (rest from reference TRBV5-6 and TRBJ2-3): DAGVTQSPTHLIKTRGQQVTLRCSPKSGHDTVSWYQQALGQGPQFIFQYYEEEERQRGNFPDRFSGHQFPNYSSELNVNALLLGDSALYLCASSLVLVGTDTQYFGPGTRLTVL.

J is TRBJ2-7 and V is TRBV20-1, with 8 bases aligning to TRBD1. This CDR3 contains 14 residues. Germline assignment: CDR1 DFQATT and CDR2 SNEGSKA (reference sequence). V was clipped by 3 bases and J by 4 bases; unmatched bases: 8. CDR3 sequence reads: CSASPTGAGYEQYF. The CDR3 coding sequence is TGCAGTGCTAGTCCGACAGGGGCTGGGTACGAGCAGTACTTC.

J is TRBJ2-3 and V is TRBV7-2; possible D gene TRBD1, 6 bases. Trimming pared 4 bases from V and 5 bases from J, leaving 10 bases between. This CDR3 is built from 13 residues. Germline CDR1 is SGHTA and CDR2 is FQGNSA. CDR3 DNA: TGTGCCAGCAGCTCTATAGGGGGAGATACGCAGTATTTT. Translation gives CASSSIGGDTQYF.

In this sample, this clonotype turned up a few times. This rearrangement joins TRBV7-2 to TRBJ2-1; TRBD1 matches 8 bases. From germline, CDR1 is SGHTA and CDR2 FQGNSA. The CDR3 is 16 residues long. The V and J ends lost 2 bases and 3 bases, in that order; junction bases with no gene match: 6. CDR3 in amino acids: CASSLNTGGSYNEQFF. The CDR3 bases are TGTGCCAGCAGCTTAAATACAGGGGGAAGCTACAATGAGCAGTTCTTC.

The rearrangement uses TRBV12-3 or TRBV12-4 and TRBJ2-5; D is ambiguous. Trimming stripped 4 bases from V and 5 bases from J, with 8 bases between. The CDR3 totals 12 residues. DNA of the CDR3: TGTGCCAGCAGTTGGGCCTCGGAGACCCAGTACTTC. Protein: CASSWASETQYF.

There are a few counts of this clonotype. The chain couples TRBV18 to TRBJ2-7, with 7 bases identical to TRBD1. J was trimmed by 3 bases and V by 6 bases; bases with no gene match: 8. Germline V gives CDR1 KGHSH, CDR2 LQKENI. This CDR3 is 14 amino acids long. The CDR3 sequence: CASSRGQSFYEQYF. The CDR3 DNA reads TGTGCCAGCTCCCGGGGACAGAGTTTCTACGAGCAGTACTTC.

The sample holds a few counts of this clonotype. Written as DNA, the CDR3 is TGTGCCAGCCGTAGGGGGGCCCGGGATAATGAAAAACTGTTTTTT. Translated, it gives CASRRGARDNEKLFF. The chain carries TRBV6-1 and TRBJ1-4, with TRBD1 as a possible D gene (6 bases). The V end lost 8 bases, the J end lost 4 bases, and 17 bases lay between the germline ends. This CDR3 comprises 15 residues. Looked up from germline, CDR1 is MNHNS and CDR2 is SASEGT.

This chain uses TRBV29-1 with TRBJ2-2; TRBD1 matches at 10 bases. The CDR3 totals 18 residues. The J segment lost 6 bases and the V segment lost 2 bases, leaving 15 bases of the junction unmatched. Germline assignment: CDR1 SQVTM and CDR2 ANQGSEA. The CDR3 region is CSVEIAVSDRGFPGELFF. DNA of the CDR3: TGCAGCGTTGAAATCGCAGTCTCGGACAGGGGGTTTCCCGGGGAGCTGTTTTTT.

The chain carries TRBV29-1 and TRBJ1-4; tentative D call: TRBD1 (5 bases). Germline CDR1 is SQVTM and CDR2 is ANQGSEA. Trimming removed 4 bases at V and 8 bases at J, with 17 bases between. CDR3 size: 14 residues. This CDR3 reads CSVAPGPPYEKLFF. DNA for the CDR3: TGCAGCGTTGCCCCGGGACCACCATACGAAAAACTGTTTTTT.

CDR3 sequence reads: CSARDPDRNPYGYTF. CDR3 sequence (DNA): TGCAGTGCTAGAGACCCAGACAGGAACCCCTATGGCTACACCTTC. The chain links TRBV20-1 to TRBJ1-2; D possibly corresponds to TRBD1 (6 bases). The V gene lost 0 bases and the J gene lost 4 bases, with 15 bases spanning the gap. CDR1 is DFQATT and CDR2 is SNEGSKA in the germline V gene (reference sequence). The CDR3 is 15 amino acids.

This clonotype was seen only a few times. The genes are TRBV24-1 and TRBJ2-2; D call uncertain. Looked up from germline, CDR1 is KGHDR and CDR2 is SFDVKD. The germline V and J ends were trimmed by 2 bases and 3 bases, with 3 bases remaining between them. The CDR3 totals 13 residues. The CDR3 bases are TGTGCCACCAGTGATTGGGACACCGGGGAGCTGTTTTTT. It codes for CATSDWDTGELFF.